One and the same sample provided the 21 T cell receptor beta chains below, sequenced in a study of control samples from healthy donors and cancer patients. Sequencing was performed with immunoSEQ multiplex PCR; in TCRdb, only in-frame clones are kept and a portion is missing. In the table there are some 110,000 clones, around nine tenths of which are singletons. The sample taken for sequencing was blood. Receptors originate from a woman aged 70 to 79 in good health.

The rearrangement joins TRBV11-2 to TRBJ1-2; D remains unclear. This CDR3 is built from 15 residues. CDR1 and CDR2 (germline): SGHAT, FQNNGV. With 0 bases removed from V and 2 bases from J, the gap between germline ends came to 10 bases. CDR3: CASSLDPAANYGYTF. The CDR3 region has the DNA TGTGCCAGCAGCTTAGATCCGGCAGCCAACTATGGCTACACCTTC.

The chain employs TRBV6-5 and TRBJ2-3; D might be TRBD2 (5 bases). Germline V gives CDR1 MNHEY, CDR2 SVGAGI. The ends were cut back, 4 bases at V and 1 base at J, with 9 bases in the middle. CDR3 length equals 14 residues. The CDR3, as DNA: TGTGCCAGCAGTTCGGGGAGCGGCACAGATACGCAGTATTTT. Translated, it gives CASSSGSGTDTQYF.

The chain uses TRBV7-8 and TRBJ1-5; TRBD1 matches 7 bases. CDR3 length: 17 amino acids. CDR1 is SGHVS, CDR2 FQNEAQ, per germline. Trimming removed 2 bases from V and 3 bases from J; junction bases left unmatched: 10. CDR3 loop: CASSLPLRTGLNQPQHF. CDR3 DNA sequence: TGTGCCAGCAGCTTACCCCTACGGACAGGCCTCAATCAGCCCCAGCATTTT.

The V call is TRBV2, the J call TRBJ1-1; 7 bases are shared with TRBD1. Trimming at V came to 5 bases and at J to 0 bases, leaving 6 bases not matched to a gene. Per the germline V gene, CDR1 is SNHLY and CDR2 is FYNNEI. This CDR3 region has 15 residues. Here the CDR3 DNA reads TGTGCCAGCAGTTCCCAGGGGGGGGTGAACACTGAAGCTTTCTTT. Translation: CASSSQGGVNTEAFF.

The chain carries TRBV6-1 and TRBJ1-5, with 7 bases that match TRBD1. The CDR3 runs 14 residues. The germline V gene has CDR1 MNHNS and CDR2 SASEGT. V lost 3 bases, J lost 1 base, and 0 bases stayed unmatched. CDR3: CASSDRGSNQPQHF. As DNA, the CDR3 is TGTGCCAGCAGTGACAGGGGGAGCAATCAGCCCCAGCATTTT.

The V and J genes are TRBV19 and TRBJ1-1; D is ambiguous. CDR3 length equals 12 residues. Trimming shortened V by 5 bases and J by 3 bases, and 7 bases separated the two germline ends. Germline lookup yields CDR1 LNHDA and CDR2 SQIVND (reference sequence). CDR3 region: CASSPLHTEAFF. CDR3 in DNA: TGTGCCAGTAGTCCCCTTCACACTGAAGCTTTCTTT.

This chain connects TRBV10-2 to TRBJ1-2; 9 nucleotides agree with TRBD1. Trimming at V came to 6 bases and at J to 4 bases, leaving 6 bases not matched to a gene. This CDR3 comprises 14 residues. CDR1 WSHSY and CDR2 SAAADI come from the germline V gene. The CDR3 region has the DNA TGCGCCAGCAGCGGACAGGGGCTAGGCTATGGCTACACCTTC. The encoded protein is CASSGQGLGYGYTF.

This chain joins TRBV6-5 and TRBJ2-5, with a possible D match to TRBD2 (6 bases). CDR1 is MNHEY, CDR2 SVGAGI, per germline. V lost 5 bases, J lost 4 bases, and 11 bases lay in between. The CDR3 extends over 13 amino acids. CDR3 DNA: TGTGCCAGCAGTCGGGACTTGAGAGAGACCCAGTACTTC. Protein product: CASSRDLRETQYF.

The chain joins TRBV18 to TRBJ2-7; the match to TRBD1 covers 8 bases. This CDR3 is 15 amino acids long. Trimming cost V 3 bases and J 3 bases; bases outside gene matches: 7. Germline values: CDR1 KGHSH, CDR2 LQKENI. DNA for the CDR3: TGTGCCAGCTCACCGACTCAGGGGGCCGGCTACGAGCAGTACTTC. Residues: CASSPTQGAGYEQYF.

This chain joins TRBV12-3 or TRBV12-4 and TRBJ2-1; D ambiguous. The CDR3 is 11 residues long. Trimming left V 3 bases short and J 7 bases short, with 4 bases between. CDR3 sequence (DNA): TGTGCCAGCAGTTTTGTAAATGAGCAGTTCTTC. It codes for CASSFVNEQFF.

This clone showed up just once. Here the CDR3 reads CSASYSPSGEQFF. The CDR3 DNA sequence: TGCAGTGCTAGTTACTCCCCAAGTGGTGAGCAGTTCTTC. The chain links TRBV20-1 to TRBJ2-1; D remains ambiguous. Trimming pared 3 bases from V and 9 bases from J, leaving 15 bases between. The CDR3 is 13 amino acids. Germline-derived CDR1 and CDR2 are DFQATT and SNEGSKA (reference sequence).

The V and J genes are TRBV27 and TRBJ1-1; TRBD1 matches 9 bases. V was clipped by 5 bases and J by 4 bases; unmatched bases: 20. The germline CDR1 and CDR2 sequences are MNHEY and SMNVEV (reference sequence). The CDR3 totals 19 residues. CDR3 DNA sequence: TGTGCCAGCAGTATAAGTAAGACAGGGGGGCGGTTTAGGGGCACTGAAGCTTTCTTT. This codes for CASSISKTGGRFRGTEAFF.

The gene calls are TRBV28 and TRBJ1-6, with D hard to call. CDR3 length equals 14 residues. V lost 3 bases and J 8 bases, leaving 11 bases between the germline ends. In germline, CDR1 is MDHEN, CDR2 SYDVKM. CDR3 nucleotides: TGTGCCAGCAGTTTCGCTCTCATGGATTCACCCCTCCACTTT. This translates into CASSFALMDSPLHF.

The chain links TRBV24-1 to TRBJ2-6; D is unresolved. The CDR3 has 13 residues. The germline V gene encodes CDR1 KGHDR and CDR2 SFDVKD. V gave up 7 bases and J gave up 2 bases, with 5 bases separating them. As DNA, the CDR3 is TGTGCCACCAGCAATGCTGGGGCCAACGTCCTGACTTTC. Amino acids: CATSNAGANVLTF.

Turning to this clone: This CDR3 is also generated by other DNA sequences in the sample. J is TRBJ2-1 and V is TRBV29-1; TRBD2 agrees at 9 bases. Germline V gene sequence: CDR1 SQVTM, CDR2 ANQGSEA. The CDR3 is 15 amino acids. The junction had 10 bases not matched to a gene; V was cut back by 6 bases and J by 4 bases. For the CDR3, the DNA is TGCAGCGTAAAGGGGAGAGCGGGGGGTTACAATGAGCAGTTCTTC. Its translation is CSVKGRAGGYNEQFF.

The chain is built from TRBV15 and TRBJ2-6; D is unresolved. Looked up from germline, CDR1 is LNHNV and CDR2 is YYDKDF (reference sequence). V was clipped by 8 bases and J by 0 bases, with 5 bases between them. The CDR3 extends over 13 amino acids. DNA of the CDR3: TGTGCCACCTTCCTCTCTGGGGCCAACGTCCTGACTTTC. Translation gives CATFLSGANVLTF.

CDR3 nucleotide sequence: TGTGCCAGCAGTCCCGAGGGGGGCGAGGAGACCCAGTACTTC. It translates to CASSPEGGEETQYF. The chain has TRBV6-2 or TRBV6-3 and TRBJ2-5, with D perhaps assigned TRBD1 or TRBD2 (6 bases each). The V and J ends lost 5 bases and 5 bases respectively, with 15 bases between them. The V gene's germline CDR1 is MNHEY and CDR2 SVGEGT. The length of the CDR3 is 14 residues.

The chain employs TRBV12-3 or TRBV12-4 and TRBJ1-1; D not resolved. The CDR3 sequence is 13 residues long. V was pared by 5 bases and J by 3 bases, with 10 bases between. The CDR3 protein is CASSGRLDTEAFF. The CDR3 DNA is TGTGCCAGCAGTGGCAGATTGGACACTGAAGCTTTCTTT.

The J gene is TRBJ2-3, the V gene TRBV7-2; no reliable D call. CDR1 SGHTA and CDR2 FQGNSA come from the germline V gene. Trimming pared 1 base from V and 0 bases from J, leaving 8 bases between. The CDR3 totals 15 residues. The CDR3 bases are TGTGCCAGCAGCTTAGTAGAGGCTAGCACAGATACGCAGTATTTT. Translating gives CASSLVEASTDTQYF. The full variable domain, with the rest looked up from reference TRBV7-2 and TRBJ2-3, is GAGVSQSPSNKVTEKGKDVELRCDPISGHTALYWYRQSLGQGLEFLIYFQGNSAPDKSGLPSDRFSAERTGGSVSTLTIQRTQQEDSAVYLCASSLVEASTDTQYFGPGTRLTVL.

The gene calls are TRBV11-2 and TRBJ2-7; D is unresolved. CDR1 is SGHAT and CDR2 is FQNNGV in the germline V gene. Trimming removed 3 bases from V and 2 bases from J, with 8 bases in between. The CDR3 is made up of 13 amino acids. Here the CDR3 DNA reads TGTGCCAGCAGCTTCGCTTCGACCTACGAGCAGTACTTC. Protein sequence: CASSFASTYEQYF.

This rearrangement joins TRBV7-2 to TRBJ2-1, with 7 bases fitting TRBD2. Trimming at V came to 1 base and at J to 0 bases, leaving 9 bases not matched to a gene. The germline V gene encodes CDR1 SGHTA and CDR2 FQGNSA. There are 18 residues in the CDR3. DNA for the CDR3: TGTGCCAGCAGCTTAGAACTAGTTAGCGGGTCCTCCTACAATGAGCAGTTCTTC. Residues: CASSLELVSGSSYNEQFF.